This TCR beta chain was profiled in a study of blood T cell repertoires in COVID-19. Trimming left V 8 bases short and J 0 bases short, with 11 bases between. Germline lookup yields CDR1 SGHRS and CDR2 YFSETQ. This CDR3 region has 13 residues. Using immunoSEQ multiplex PCR, the repertoire was profiled, and TCRdb retains in-frame clones only, with some absent. The profile shows 210,000 or so clones, around 89% of them singletons. This receptor was obtained from a man in his forties or fifties with acute or convalescent COVID-19. Specimen: peripheral blood. The V call is TRBV5-1, the J call TRBJ1-2, with D tentatively TRBD1 (6 bases). The chain's CDR3 is CASRTDSNYGYTF. The CDR3 region has the DNA TGCGCCAGTCGGACAGATTCTAACTATGGCTACACCTTC. The full variable domain, rest sourced from reference TRBV5-1 and TRBJ1-2, is KAGVTQTPRYLIKTRGQQVTLSCSPISGHRSVSWYQQTPGQGLQFLFEYFSETQRNKGNFPGRFSGRQFSNSRSEMNVSTLELGDSALYLCASRTDSNYGYTFGSGTRLTVV.